This T cell receptor beta chain emerged from a study of T cells in Graves' hyperthyroidism and ophthalmopathy (dated by TCRdb to the late 2010s). Broadly, across the study: Peripheral blood was sampled at the time of initial diagnosis, prior to any treatment. To identify distinguishing TCR V-J signatures, a discovery cohort of about 95 patients was used, comprising some 45 with Graves' ophthalmopathy and roughly 60 with stable Graves' hyperthyroidism. Prospective prediction of ophthalmopathy was tested in an independent validation cohort of 18 to 20 hyperthyroidism patients and 15 to 17 patients who later progressed to ophthalmopathy. The approximately 100 discovery patients were divided at random into training and test sets in a 7:3 ratio. Thyroid tissue and blood T-cell repertoires from about 6 Graves' hyperthyroidism patients were also compared in the study. After sampling, hyperthyroidism patients received methimazole starting at 30 mg daily, and ophthalmopathy patients received high-dose intravenous methylprednisolone. TCR Vbeta CDR3 sequencing of roughly 140 peripheral blood samples (43 ophthalmopathy, some 75 hyperthyroidism and approximately 17 progressor patients) is reported in the paper.

This clonotype was counted between two and nine times. What antigen it recognizes has not been identified. Base-call qualities are not available, and no considerably larger clone is one nucleotide away. General study outcomes and caveats: Sample size was not statistically predetermined, and blinding of investigators to group allocation was not performed. In validation, the model predicted progression to ophthalmopathy with roughly 66% sensitivity and less than 75% specificity, a median of approximately 6.7 months before onset. A 13 V-J signature model separated ophthalmopathy from stable hyperthyroidism, with 87.88% sensitivity and roughly 81% specificity in cross-validation and 80%/75% in testing. Blood samples also contained most of the expanded thyroid clonotypes (frequency above 0.001), which suggests that blood repertoires may reflect thyroid immune responses.

The V end loses 5 bases and the J end loses 2 bases, and a stretch of 15 bases separates them. The germline V gene (reference sequence) yields SEHNR for CDR1 and FQNEAQ for CDR2. The CDR3 has 15 amino acids, counting the end cysteine and phenylalanine. Just the 45-base CDR3 DNA is kept, in frame starting at base 1. Ophthalmopathy patients had moderately to severely active disease, with a Clinical Activity Score of 3 or more, a NOSPECS grade of 4 or more, and a disease duration of less than 3 months. Any patient with an uncontrolled infection, another autoimmune disease, pregnancy or lactation was excluded. Diagnoses relied on clinical symptoms, serum thyroxine and TRAb, thyroid ultrasound and orbital computed tomography. Ficoll-Paque density gradient centrifugation was used to isolate PBMCs from around 9.1 ml of fresh peripheral blood. Total RNA was extracted using Trizol reagent, and RNA quality was assessed on an Agilent 2100 Bioanalyzer.

The TCR beta CDR3 regions were amplified from the RNA transcripts. The TCR CDR3 was subjected to a first round of RT-PCR using the HTBI primer set and the Qiagen OneStep RT-PCR kit. The libraries were constructed in a second round of multiplex PCR and then size-selected and purified. The libraries were sequenced on an Illumina HiSeq2000 using paired-end 100 bp reads. The paper's processing steps were these. SOAPnuke was used to process the raw data, removing reads that contained adapters or uncalled bases, had a mean Phred below 15, or lacked an exact match to the constant primer or identifier. COPE v1.2.5 was used to merge high-quality paired reads, and clonotypes were defined as unique nucleotide sequences. Clonotypes were aligned to IMGT TRBV, TRBD and TRBJ reference segments using MiTCR v1.1. Only V-J combinations with frequency above 0.0001, covering about 99% of repertoires, were analysed. The TCS score was defined as the ratio of F50 (clonal expansion) to E x V (chaos), calculated using BLOSUM62-based TCRdist between CDR3 peptides within each V-J. Welch's t-statistics and random forest reduced 514 V-J features to 13, which were used in a naive Bayes classifier (R e1071). The public reads were reanalyzed by TCRdb: fastp trimming at Q25, MiXCR alignment, in-frame beta chains only. Rows are unified per CDR3 protein, each entry keeping the most common DNA and genes. It is TCRdb's table, rather than the study itself, that gives the V and J calls and clone size. This sample holds approximately 690,000 distinct CDR3 sequences; about 20% were observed only once. Roughly a third of the sample goes to the ten largest clones.

The rearrangement joined TRBV7-9 to TRBJ2-5; no D segment can be confidently identified. The receptor's source is a young man with Graves' ophthalmopathy. Sequenced input: blood. The CDR3 corresponds to CASSPHGWEQETQYF. The bases are TGTGCCAGCAGCCCCCATGGCTGGGAACAAGAGACCCAGTACTTC.